The next 21 T cell receptor beta chains were all read from a single sample in a study of regulatory T cells in long-lasting Graves disease. HTBI primers from iRepertoire and Arm-PCR of CDR3 regions yielded the TCR beta libraries. TCRdb passed the multiplex PCR reads through MiXCR, listing each CDR3 protein once. Of 540,000 or so distinct CDR3 sequences listed, 13% were seen once; the top ten hold roughly 9.7%. The time point is: newly diagnosed GD, antithyroid drugs for less than 3 months. There was RNA extracted from PBMCs, and the TCR library was made from it. This sample also appeared in a second study, on T cells in Graves' hyperthyroidism and ophthalmopathy.

The sequenced sample was peripheral blood mononuclear cells (PBMCs), obtained at new diagnosis, from a patient treated with antithyroid drugs. These receptor sequences come from a young man with Graves disease.

This sequence joins TRBV5-6 and TRBJ2-7; no clear D. The CDR3 consists of 12 residues. V was clipped by 4 bases and J by 5 bases, with 10 bases between them. CDR1 and CDR2 from the germline V gene are SGHDT and YYEEEE. The CDR3 coding sequence is TGTGCCAGCAGCAGGGCTATCCACGAGCAGTACTTC. It encodes CASSRAIHEQYF. Looking up the rest from reference TRBV5-6 and TRBJ2-7 gives the full variable domain: DAGVTQSPTHLIKTRGQQVTLRCSPKSGHDTVSWYQQALGQGPQFIFQYYEEEERQRGNFPDRFSGHQFPNYSSELNVNALLLGDSALYLCASSRAIHEQYFGPGTRLTVT.

About this clonotype itself: A much more abundant neighbour one base away suggests this may be a read error. The chain combines TRBV11-3 with TRBJ2-3; D could derive from TRBD1 or TRBD2 (6 bases each). Germline-derived CDR1 and CDR2 are SGHNT and YENEEA. The CDR3 is 17 residues long. Trimming took 3 bases from V and 5 from J, leaving 21 bases between them. CDR3 in amino acids: CASSLGGQGTVRDTQYF. The CDR3 DNA sequence: TGTGCCAGCAGCTTGGGAGGTCAGGGGACGGTGCGAGATACGCAGTATTTT.

This clonotype was detected ten times or more. This chain links TRBV6-2 or TRBV6-3 with TRBJ2-7; D is tentatively TRBD1 or TRBD2 (5 bases each). Trimming removed 8 bases from V and 0 bases from J, with 8 bases in between. The CDR3 contains 12 residues. CDR1 and CDR2 from the germline V gene are MNHEY and SVGEGT. CDR3 sequence (DNA): TGTGCCAGCGGGGACGGCTCCTACGAGCAGTACTTC. Translated: CASGDGSYEQYF.

In its sample, this clonotype was seen many times. This rearrangement joins TRBV5-1 to TRBJ2-7; weak D call: TRBD2 (6 bases). Germline lookup yields CDR1 SGHRS and CDR2 YFSETQ. The CDR3 consists of 13 residues. V was pared by 2 bases and J by 5 bases, with 11 bases between. The CDR3 protein is CASSFGSLNEQYF. CDR3 DNA sequence: TGCGCCAGCAGCTTCGGGAGCCTCAACGAGCAGTACTTC.

This clonotype was seen ten or more times. The V gene is TRBV2, the J gene TRBJ2-1; unclear D gene. V was shortened by 7 bases and J by 2 bases, with 15 bases between the two germline ends. CDR1 SNHLY and CDR2 FYNNEI come from the germline V gene. The CDR3 is 15 amino acids. The CDR3 bases are TGTGCCAGCAAGCTTCTCGCGGCCCCCTACAATGAGCAGTTCTTC. The encoded protein is CASKLLAAPYNEQFF.

There are many counts of this clonotype. The rearrangement joins TRBV5-1 to TRBJ2-1, with D perhaps matching TRBD2 (5 bases). The CDR3 is 17 residues long. Deletions cut 0 bases from V and 3 bases from J, with 16 bases between. Germline CDR1 and CDR2: SGHRS and YFSETQ. CDR3 protein: CASSLGSGRVHYNEQFF. The CDR3 DNA sequence: TGCGCCAGCAGCTTGGGGAGTGGGCGGGTCCACTACAATGAGCAGTTCTTC.

Points on this clonotype: A single base separates this from a much larger clone, so it may be a read error. V gene TRBV20-1 combines with J gene TRBJ2-5; 13 positions match TRBD2. V lost 6 bases, J lost 5 bases, and 12 bases stayed unmatched. The CDR3 has 16 residues. Germline V gene data show CDR1 as DFQATT and CDR2 as SNEGSKA (reference sequence). The CDR3 DNA reads TGCAGTGCGCACGACCAGGGGACTAGCGGGAAGGAGACCCAGTACTTC. This gives the protein CSAHDQGTSGKETQYF.

This clonotype was counted between two and nine times. The J gene is TRBJ2-1, the V gene TRBV20-1; 8 bases are shared with TRBD2. Germline loops: CDR1 DFQATT, CDR2 SNEGSKA (reference sequence). This CDR3 is built from 14 residues. J gave up 8 bases and V 6 bases, and 12 bases lay outside the gene matches. The CDR3 DNA is TGCAGTGCGGGAGAGGGACCAGCGGGAGATGAGCAGTTCTTC. Protein product: CSAGEGPAGDEQFF.

The rearrangement uses TRBV19 and TRBJ2-3; TRBD2 matches 8 bases. V trimming: 4 bases; J trimming: 2 bases; junction bases outside the gene matches: 5. The CDR3 loop spans 15 amino acids. Germline CDR1 and CDR2: LNHDA and SQIVND (reference sequence). CDR3 bases: TGTGCCAGTAGTACCCGACTAGCGAACACAGATACGCAGTATTTT. Translated, it gives CASSTRLANTDTQYF.

This clonotype was detected a few times. This chain joins TRBV18 and TRBJ1-5; D remains ambiguous. CDR3 size: 16 residues. Trimming removed 1 base from V and 2 bases from J, with 12 bases in between. The V gene's germline CDR1 is KGHSH and CDR2 LQKENI. The CDR3 sequence is CASSPRALQGNQPQHF. The CDR3 DNA follows: TGTGCCAGCTCACCACGGGCTTTGCAGGGCAATCAGCCCCAGCATTTT.

In this sample, this clonotype turned up many times. The V gene is TRBV29-1, the J gene TRBJ2-7; D is ambiguous. Trimming shortened V by 5 bases and J by 6 bases, and 14 bases separated the two germline ends. CDR1 and CDR2 (germline): SQVTM, ANQGSEA. The CDR3 runs to 12 residues. The DNA of the CDR3 is TGCAGCGTTAGGGATGCCGGGTTCGAGCAGTACTTC. Amino acids: CSVRDAGFEQYF.

This clonotype was recorded at least ten times. This chain connects TRBV20-1 to TRBJ2-1; a weak D match, TRBD2 (6 bases). The germline V and J ends were trimmed by 4 bases and 7 bases, with 20 bases remaining between them. This CDR3 contains 15 residues. The V gene's germline CDR1 is DFQATT and CDR2 SNEGSKA (reference sequence). The CDR3 DNA is TGCAGTGCTAAGGAGGGAGGAGGGTTAAGGAATGAGCAGTTCTTC. This sequence encodes CSAKEGGGLRNEQFF.

This clonotype was seen a few times. V gene TRBV5-1 combines with J gene TRBJ2-7; possibly TRBD2 for D (6 bases). The V end lost 2 bases, the J end lost 2 bases, and 14 bases lay between the germline ends. Germline lookup yields CDR1 SGHRS and CDR2 YFSETQ. The CDR3 sequence is 15 residues long. CDR3 in amino acids: CASSFPGTGAYEQYF. The CDR3 DNA follows: TGCGCCAGCAGCTTCCCCGGGACGGGAGCCTACGAGCAGTACTTC.

The V call is TRBV7-6, the J call TRBJ2-2; D uncertain. CDR1 and CDR2 from the germline V gene are SGHVS and FNYEAQ. Trimming stripped 0 bases from V and 6 bases from J, with 5 bases between. CDR3 length: 13 amino acids. CDR3 nucleotide sequence: TGTGCCAGCAGCTTAGCGCTTCCCGGGGAGCTGTTTTTT. It translates to CASSLALPGELFF. Full variable domain (outside the CDR3, taken from reference TRBV7-6 and TRBJ2-2): GAGVSQSPRYKVTKRGQDVALRCDPISGHVSLYWYRQALGQGPEFLTYFNYEAQQDKSGLPNDRFSAERPEGSISTLTIQRTEQRDSAMYRCASSLALPGELFFGEGSRLTVL.

This clonotype was counted many times. CDR3 amino acids: CASSTTGTQYF. The CDR3 region has the DNA TGTGCCAGCAGCACGACAGGGACGCAGTATTTT. The chain recombines TRBV28 with TRBJ2-3; TRBD1 aligns across 7 bases. The germline CDR1 and CDR2 sequences are MDHEN and SYDVKM. This CDR3 region has 11 residues. The ends lost 6 bases at V and 9 bases at J; junction bases unmatched: 3.

As concerns this clonotype: A read error is possible here, since a much larger clone lies one base away. The chain couples TRBV7-9 to TRBJ2-4; a weak D match, TRBD2 (6 bases). This CDR3 has 16 amino acids. Trimming cost V 3 bases and J 9 bases, with 21 bases left between them. In germline, CDR1 is SEHNR, CDR2 FQNEAQ (reference sequence). This CDR3 reads CASSFHDVGSSGIQYF. The DNA of the CDR3 is TGTGCCAGCAGCTTTCATGACGTGGGAAGTAGCGGCATTCAGTACTTC.

The rearrangement joins TRBV29-1 to TRBJ2-3; perhaps TRBD2 as D (6 bases). Germline CDR1 reads SQVTM; CDR2 reads ANQGSEA. The CDR3 has 13 residues. V was cut by 4 bases and J by 2 bases, with 10 bases left in between. CDR3 DNA sequence: TGCAGCGTTGGGGGGAGGTTCACAGATACGCAGTATTTT. Residues: CSVGGRFTDTQYF.

This clonotype was seen many times. This chain connects TRBV28 to TRBJ1-2, with D perhaps matching TRBD1 (5 bases). The CDR3 runs to 12 residues. The germline V gene encodes CDR1 MDHEN and CDR2 SYDVKM. The V and J ends lost 1 base and 7 bases respectively, with 7 bases between them. As DNA, the CDR3 is TGTGCCAGCAGTTTATCAGGGTTTGGCTACACCTTC. Encoded protein: CASSLSGFGYTF.

In this sample, this clonotype turned up many times. The gene calls are TRBV12-3 or TRBV12-4 and TRBJ2-1, with 7 bases lining up with TRBD1. This CDR3 region has 15 residues. Losses at the gene ends were 5 bases for V and 7 bases for J; bases not matched to a gene: 11. The CDR3 nucleotides are TGTGCCAGCAGTCCCGTCACAGGGGTTGGGAATGAGCAGTTCTTC. This gives the protein CASSPVTGVGNEQFF.

About this clonotype itself: A clone one base away is much larger, so this may be a read error. This sequence joins TRBV15 and TRBJ2-5; D call uncertain. CDR1 LNHNV and CDR2 YYDKDF come from the germline V gene (reference sequence). V was pared by 3 bases and J by 2 bases, with 1 base between. The CDR3 has 11 residues. The CDR3 region has the DNA TGTGCCACCAGCAGGCAAGAGACCCAGTACTTC. Amino acids: CATSRQETQYF.

This clonotype was counted many times. The chain employs TRBV29-1 and TRBJ2-5, with D perhaps being TRBD1 or TRBD2 (5 bases each). Germline V gene lookup returns CDR1 SQVTM and CDR2 ANQGSEA. Trimming removed 5 bases at V and 5 bases at J, with 18 bases between. This CDR3 is built from 14 residues. The CDR3 loop reads CSVSRDVRGETQYF. The CDR3 nucleotides read TGCAGCGTTAGCCGGGACGTCCGTGGGGAGACCCAGTACTTC. The full variable domain, with the rest looked up from reference TRBV29-1 and TRBJ2-5, is SAVISQKPSRDICQRGTSLTIQCQVDSQVTMMFWYRQQPGQSLTLIATANQGSEATYESGFVIDKFPISRPNLTFSTLTVSNMSPEDSSIYLCSVSRDVRGETQYFGPGTRLLVL.